The clone carrying this T cell receptor beta chain was found many times. Antigen specificity is unknown. The sample belongs to a study of beta chain features in type 1 diabetes. Study-level information: When patients were set against healthy donors, age, gender and cell yields were similar.

The purity of all sorted populations exceeded 98%. Expressed TCRB transcripts were sequenced because the isolated RNA had all been reverse transcribed beforehand. Generated by immunoSEQ multiplex PCR, the TCRdb table keeps only in-frame clones and is missing some. The sample holds a few hundred thousand clones, around 9.6% seen once. General study findings and limits: The cDNA sequencing approach could over-represent high-TCR-expressing cells. Among patients with Type 1 diabetes, TCRB CDR3s were moderately but significantly shorter in every one of the four CD4+ subsets.

In germline, CDR1 is MNHEY, CDR2 SVGAGI. The CDR3 contains 11 residues. V gave up 8 bases and J gave up 5 bases, with 9 bases separating them. The sequence came from a man under 40 with type 1 diabetes. Specimen: central memory CD4+ T cells from blood. The chain carries TRBV6-5 and TRBJ1-1; no firm D call. The CDR3 DNA is TGTGCCAGCCTCCCGCGGACTGAAGCTTTCTTT. Amino acid sequence: CASLPRTEAFF.